The 4 T cell receptor beta chains below come from one sample, sequenced in a study of control samples from healthy donors and cancer patients. Sequenced by immunoSEQ multiplex PCR; TCRdb stores in-frame clones only, minus some. Here the sample spans 82,000 or so clones, about 94% being singletons. The specimen was blood. The receptors come from a woman under 30 in good health.

This chain connects TRBV19 to TRBJ2-3; TRBD2 matches 8 bases. CDR1 is LNHDA and CDR2 is SQIVND in the germline V gene (reference sequence). The J segment lost 9 bases and the V segment lost 8 bases, leaving 7 bases of the junction unmatched. This CDR3 spans 12 amino acids. CDR3 nucleotides: TGTGCCAGTCACGGGGGGGAACTAACGCAGTATTTT. It translates to CASHGGELTQYF.

V and J are TRBV7-2 and TRBJ1-2; the D is unclear. V lost 2 bases and J lost 4, with 5 bases in between. In germline, CDR1 is SGHTA, CDR2 FQGNSA. This CDR3 comprises 12 residues. The CDR3 reads CASSLLGYGYTF. CDR3 nucleotide sequence: TGTGCCAGCAGCTTATTAGGCTATGGCTACACCTTC.

The chain combines TRBV6-5 with TRBJ1-2; weak D call: TRBD1 (5 bases). CDR1 is MNHEY, CDR2 SVGAGI, per germline. Trimming removed 6 bases at V and 7 bases at J, with 18 bases between. CDR3 length: 14 residues. CDR3 in DNA: TGTGCCAGCAGCATAGACAGTGTCGTTCCTGGCTACACCTTC. This encodes CASSIDSVVPGYTF.

The chain combines TRBV11-3 with TRBJ2-2; D tentatively fits TRBD1 or TRBD2 (5 bases each). V was cut by 1 base and J by 2 bases, with 14 bases left in between. The CDR3 sequence is 17 residues long. Looked up from germline, CDR1 is SGHNT and CDR2 is YENEEA. CDR3 DNA sequence: TGTGCCAGCAGCTTAGGTATAGGGACCTTAAACACCGGGGAGCTGTTTTTT. Translating it yields CASSLGIGTLNTGELFF.